This T cell receptor (beta chain) was found in a study of T cell responses to AZD1222 COVID-19 vaccine. The V gene's germline CDR1 is LGHDT and CDR2 YNNKEL (reference sequence). There are 17 residues in the CDR3. V lost 0 bases, J lost 0 bases, and 11 bases lay in between. Generated by immunoSEQ multiplex PCR, the TCRdb table keeps only in-frame clones and is missing some. The sample has under 150,000 clones; around nine tenths are singletons. The chain carries TRBV3-1 (or the pseudogene TRBV3-2) and TRBJ2-2; D call uncertain. Specimen: peripheral blood, collected 28 days after the second AZD1222 dose. This receptor was taken from an adult who received the AZD1222 COVID-19 vaccine. The CDR3 loop is CASSQDTRQANTGELFF. In DNA form, the CDR3 reads TGTGCCAGCAGCCAAGATACCAGGCAGGCGAACACCGGGGAGCTGTTTTTT.